This section outlines one TCR beta chain sequence together with its context. Its antigen remains unknown. Clones were sequenced by immunoSEQ multiplex PCR, and TCRdb holds only the in-frame ones, with some missing. The sample holds about 8,400 clones, around 84% seen once. These data are taken from a study of T cell repertoires in ileal Crohn's disease. General study findings and limits: Endoscopic recurrence occurred in every patient whose clonality exceeded 26.8%. Sorted CD8 T cells held more high-frequency clones than CD4.

Germline-derived CDR1 and CDR2 are SGHRS and YFSETQ. V was shortened by 3 bases and J by 4 bases, with 34 bases between the two germline ends. The CDR3 is made up of 21 amino acids. Sequenced input: ileal tissue. The receptor comes from an adult with Crohn's disease. The V and J genes are TRBV5-1 and TRBJ1-2; the D gene is possibly TRBD1 (6 bases). The CDR3 loop is CASSSPSGATGTSFNSYGYTF. The DNA of the CDR3 is TGCGCCAGCAGCTCCCCTTCCGGTGCGACCGGGACAAGCTTTAACTCCTATGGCTACACCTTC.